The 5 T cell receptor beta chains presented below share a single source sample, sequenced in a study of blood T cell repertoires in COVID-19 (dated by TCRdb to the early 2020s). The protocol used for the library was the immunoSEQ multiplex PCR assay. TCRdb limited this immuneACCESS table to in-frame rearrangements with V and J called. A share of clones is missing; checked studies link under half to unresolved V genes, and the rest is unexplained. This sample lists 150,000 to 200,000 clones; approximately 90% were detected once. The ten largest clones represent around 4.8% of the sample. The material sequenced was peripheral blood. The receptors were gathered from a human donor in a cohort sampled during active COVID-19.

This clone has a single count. The CDR3 sequence is CASSLGNSVDTQYF. The CDR3 nucleotides read TGTGCCAGCAGCTTAGGTAATAGCGTAGATACGCAGTATTTT. The chain joins TRBV11-2 to TRBJ2-3, with D possibly matching TRBD2 (5 bases). The CDR3 loop spans 14 amino acids. CDR1 and CDR2 from the germline V gene are SGHAT and FQNNGV. V was clipped by 1 base and J by 5 bases, with 10 bases between them.

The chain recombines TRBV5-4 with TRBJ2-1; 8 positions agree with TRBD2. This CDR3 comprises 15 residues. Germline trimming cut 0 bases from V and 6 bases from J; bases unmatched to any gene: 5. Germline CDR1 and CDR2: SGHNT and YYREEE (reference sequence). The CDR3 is CASSLAGGPSNEQFF. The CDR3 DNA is TGTGCCAGCAGCTTGGCGGGAGGGCCGAGCAATGAGCAGTTCTTC.

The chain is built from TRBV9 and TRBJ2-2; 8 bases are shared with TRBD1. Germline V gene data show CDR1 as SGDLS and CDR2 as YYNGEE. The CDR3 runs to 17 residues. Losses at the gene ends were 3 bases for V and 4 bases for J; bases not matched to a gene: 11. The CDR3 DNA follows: TGTGCCAGCAGCGACGAAGGAGGACAGGGCTTCACCGGGGAGCTGTTTTTT. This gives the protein CASSDEGGQGFTGELFF. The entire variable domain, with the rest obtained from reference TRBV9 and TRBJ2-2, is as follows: DSGVTQTPKHLITATGQRVTLRCSPRSGDLSVYWYQQSLDQGLQFLIQYYNGEERAKGNILERFSAQQFPDLHSELNLSSLELGDSALYFCASSDEGGQGFTGELFFGEGSRLTVL.

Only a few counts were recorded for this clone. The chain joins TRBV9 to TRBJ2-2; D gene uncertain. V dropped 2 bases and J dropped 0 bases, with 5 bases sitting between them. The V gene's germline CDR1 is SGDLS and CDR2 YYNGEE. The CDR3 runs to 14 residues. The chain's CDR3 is CASSVSPNTGELFF. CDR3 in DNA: TGTGCCAGCAGCGTTTCTCCGAACACCGGGGAGCTGTTTTTT. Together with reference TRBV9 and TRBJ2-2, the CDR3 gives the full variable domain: DSGVTQTPKHLITATGQRVTLRCSPRSGDLSVYWYQQSLDQGLQFLIQYYNGEERAKGNILERFSAQQFPDLHSELNLSSLELGDSALYFCASSVSPNTGELFFGEGSRLTVL.

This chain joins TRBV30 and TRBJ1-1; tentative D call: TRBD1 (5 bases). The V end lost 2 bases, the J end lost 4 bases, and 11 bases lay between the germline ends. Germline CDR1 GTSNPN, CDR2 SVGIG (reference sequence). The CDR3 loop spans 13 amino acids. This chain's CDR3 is CAWSSQGGTEAFF. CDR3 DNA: TGTGCCTGGAGTTCTCAGGGAGGCACTGAAGCTTTCTTT.